The 17 T cell receptor beta chains below were found in one sample sequenced in a study of beta chain features in type 1 diabetes. Findings of the study overall: Among patients with Type 1 diabetes, TCRB CDR3s were moderately but significantly shorter in every one of the four CD4+ subsets.

Their antigens are not known. Expressed TCRB transcripts were sequenced, since all the RNA that had been isolated was reverse transcribed. The repertoire was sequenced with immunoSEQ multiplex PCR; TCRdb's copy has only in-frame clones and lacks some. This sample has approximately 150,000 clones; about 13% occur once, and the top ten carry under 1.5%. Input material: central memory CD4+ T cells from blood. These receptors originate from a man aged 18 to 35 with type 1 diabetes.

This clone was recorded a few times. The chain joins TRBV18 to TRBJ1-1; D gene unclear. Germline CDR1 and CDR2: KGHSH and LQKENI. This CDR3 has 12 amino acids. The V and J ends lost 6 bases and 8 bases respectively, with 13 bases between them. The CDR3 spells CASSTGSVEAFF. For the CDR3, the DNA is TGTGCCAGCTCGACGGGCTCCGTGGAAGCTTTCTTT. Complete variable domain (other parts from reference TRBV18 and TRBJ1-1): NAGVMQNPRHLVRRRGQEARLRCSPMKGHSHVYWYRQLPEEGLKFMVYLQKENIIDESGMPKERFSAEFPKEGPSILRIQQVVRGDSAAYFCASSTGSVEAFFGQGTRLTVV.

The chain recombines TRBV6-5 with TRBJ2-7; TRBD1 matches 8 bases. CDR3 size: 15 residues. Germline V gene lookup returns CDR1 MNHEY and CDR2 SVGAGI. V was clipped by 0 bases and J by 5 bases; unmatched bases: 6. CDR3 sequence: CASSYSGTGGNEQYF. DNA of the CDR3: TGTGCCAGCAGTTACTCCGGGACAGGAGGTAACGAGCAGTACTTC.

V usage is TRBV29-1 and J usage is TRBJ1-2, with 7 bases identical to TRBD1. Germline V gives CDR1 SQVTM, CDR2 ANQGSEA. There are 13 residues in the CDR3. V lost 0 bases, J lost 4 bases, and 2 bases stayed unmatched. The CDR3, as DNA: TGCAGCGTTGAAGAGGCAGGGGGCTATGGCTACACCTTC. Amino acid sequence: CSVEEAGGYGYTF.

Worth noting for this clone: Other nucleotide sequences from this sample produce the same CDR3. V and J are TRBV20-1 and TRBJ1-2, with a tentative D call TRBD1 (5 bases). CDR1 DFQATT and CDR2 SNEGSKA come from the germline V gene (reference sequence). The V and J ends lost 3 bases and 7 bases respectively, with 9 bases between them. The CDR3 is 11 residues long. CDR3 nucleotides: TGCAGTGCTAGTGGAGGGGTTGGCTACACCTTC. Translation: CSASGGVGYTF.

There are a few counts of this clone. This chain joins TRBV2 and TRBJ2-7; D may be TRBD1 or TRBD2 (5 bases each). Trimming cost V 3 bases and J 9 bases, with 12 bases left between them. The CDR3 runs to 12 residues. Per germline, CDR1 SNHLY and CDR2 FYNNEI. The CDR3 nucleotides are TGTGCCAGCAGTGATGAGGGGCAAGGGCAGTACTTC. This encodes CASSDEGQGQYF.

The sample holds a few counts of this clone. A single base separates this from a much larger clone, so it may be a read error. V usage is TRBV29-1 and J usage is TRBJ2-1; tentative D call: TRBD2 (6 bases). Trimming removed 7 bases at V and 10 bases at J, with 14 bases between. The CDR3 runs 11 residues. Germline V lookup: CDR1 SQVTM, CDR2 ANQGSEA. CDR3 sequence: CSAGRRGEQFF. The DNA for the CDR3 is TGCAGCGCCGGCAGGAGGGGAGAGCAGTTCTTC.

The chain combines TRBV29-1 with TRBJ2-5, with D perhaps TRBD1 (6 bases). The V end was cut by 5 bases, the J end by 2 bases, with 21 bases between. CDR3 size: 16 residues. The germline V gene has CDR1 SQVTM and CDR2 ANQGSEA. The CDR3 nucleotides read TGCAGCGTTCCCAGCTTGGGACAATCGTGGCAAGAGACCCAGTACTTC. It encodes CSVPSLGQSWQETQYF.

The rearrangement joins TRBV7-9 to TRBJ2-7, with TRBD1 matching 8 bases. The CDR3 contains 15 residues. V was clipped by 1 base and J by 5 bases; unmatched bases: 7. Germline V gene sequence: CDR1 SEHNR, CDR2 FQNEAQ (reference sequence). The DNA for the CDR3 is TGTGCCAGCAGCTTAGATGGGGACAGGCAACACGAGCAGTACTTC. Protein product: CASSLDGDRQHEQYF.

The sample holds a few counts of this clone. The rearrangement links TRBV18 to TRBJ1-1; TRBD1 matches 7 bases. CDR1 and CDR2 from the germline V gene are KGHSH and LQKENI. J gave up 0 bases and V 3 bases, and 4 bases lay outside the gene matches. CDR3 size: 15 residues. CDR3 sequence: CASSPGQLMNTEAFF. For the CDR3, the DNA is TGTGCCAGCTCACCGGGACAGCTCATGAACACTGAAGCTTTCTTT.

This clone was detected a few times. The chain carries TRBV19 and TRBJ2-5; no firm D call. CDR3 length: 11 residues. Germline-derived CDR1 and CDR2 are LNHDA and SQIVND (reference sequence). Trimming took off 6 bases at V and 2 bases at J, with 4 bases between the two ends. The CDR3 protein is CASRAQETQYF. In nucleotides, the CDR3 is TGTGCCAGTAGGGCACAAGAGACCCAGTACTTC.

The chain joins TRBV25-1 to TRBJ1-5; TRBD1 might be the D (5 bases). The CDR3 sequence is 17 residues long. From germline, CDR1 is MGHDK and CDR2 SYGVNS. Trimming pared 7 bases from V and 5 bases from J, leaving 24 bases between. Here the CDR3 DNA reads TGTGCCAGCATCCTTAGGGGACTCCCGAATAGGGATCAGCCCCAGCATTTT. Translated, it gives CASILRGLPNRDQPQHF.

The rearrangement links TRBV6-6 to TRBJ2-5; 7 bases line up with TRBD1. Per the germline V gene, CDR1 is MNHNY and CDR2 is SVGAGI (reference sequence). The CDR3 runs to 15 residues. V shed 0 bases and J 4 bases; nucleotides not matched to a gene: 5. This chain's CDR3 is CASSYSTGIAETQYF. DNA of the CDR3: TGTGCCAGCAGTTACTCGACAGGGATCGCAGAGACCCAGTACTTC.

The chain links TRBV2 to TRBJ2-7; D is undetermined. The CDR3 runs 13 residues. V was cut by 3 bases and J by 2 bases, with 8 bases left in between. CDR1 and CDR2 (germline): SNHLY, FYNNEI. The CDR3 DNA reads TGTGCCAGCAGTGATAGAGAGGCCTACGAGCAGTACTTC. Encoded protein: CASSDREAYEQYF.

The sample holds one count of this clone. The rearrangement joins TRBV6-5 to TRBJ1-6; 9 bases fit TRBD1. The CDR3 covers 15 residues. Germline assignment: CDR1 MNHEY and CDR2 SVGAGI. The junction had 7 bases not matched to a gene; V was cut back by 6 bases and J by 7 bases. In nucleotides, the CDR3 is TGTGCCAGCAGCCTCACCGGGACAGGGAATTCACCCCTCCACTTT. It yields the protein CASSLTGTGNSPLHF.

The rearrangement joins TRBV30 to TRBJ2-2; no firm D call. V was cut by 4 bases and J by 0 bases, with 9 bases left in between. The CDR3 runs 14 residues. Germline CDR1 GTSNPN, CDR2 SVGIG (reference sequence). CDR3 region: CAWTLGANTGELFF. As DNA, the CDR3 is TGTGCCTGGACTTTAGGAGCGAACACCGGGGAGCTGTTTTTT. Full variable domain (rest looked up from reference TRBV30 and TRBJ2-2): SQTIHQWPATLVQPVGSPLSLECTVEGTSNPNLYWYRQAAGRGLQLLFYSVGIGQISSEVPQNLSASRPQDRQFILSSKKLLLSDSGFYLCAWTLGANTGELFFGEGSRLTVL.

A few counts support this clone. V gene TRBV7-8 combines with J gene TRBJ2-5, with D tentatively TRBD1 (5 bases). V was clipped by 2 bases and J by 9 bases, with 7 bases between them. Germline V gene sequence: CDR1 SGHVS, CDR2 FQNEAQ. CDR3 length equals 11 residues. CDR3 loop: CASSLLQAQYF. In DNA, the CDR3 is TGTGCCAGCAGCTTACTACAGGCCCAGTACTTC.

V and J are TRBV7-2 and TRBJ1-4, with D hard to call. V was pared by 5 bases and J by 4 bases, with 5 bases between. CDR3 size: 12 residues. The germline V gene encodes CDR1 SGHTA and CDR2 FQGNSA. The CDR3 is CASSPINEKLFF. CDR3 nucleotides: TGTGCCAGCAGCCCAATTAATGAAAAACTGTTTTTT.